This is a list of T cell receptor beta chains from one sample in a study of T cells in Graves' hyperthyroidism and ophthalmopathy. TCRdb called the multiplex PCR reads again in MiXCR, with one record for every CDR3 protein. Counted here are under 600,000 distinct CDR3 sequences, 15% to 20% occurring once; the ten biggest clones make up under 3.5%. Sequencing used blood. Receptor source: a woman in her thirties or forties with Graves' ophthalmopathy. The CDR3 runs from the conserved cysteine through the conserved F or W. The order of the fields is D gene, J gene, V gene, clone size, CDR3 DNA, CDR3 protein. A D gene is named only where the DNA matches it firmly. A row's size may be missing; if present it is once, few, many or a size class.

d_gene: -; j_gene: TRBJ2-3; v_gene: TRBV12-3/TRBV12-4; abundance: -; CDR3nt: TGTGCCAGCAGTGAGTCCCGCCCGAGCACAGATACGCAGTATTTT; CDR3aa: CASSESRPSTDTQYF
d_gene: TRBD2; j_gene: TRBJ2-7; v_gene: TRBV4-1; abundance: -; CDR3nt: TGCGCCAGCAGCCCCGGCGGGAGGGCCCCTACGCAGTACTTC; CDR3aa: CASSPGGRAPTQYF
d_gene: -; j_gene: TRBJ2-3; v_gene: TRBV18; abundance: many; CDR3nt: TGTGCCAGCTCCCTTAACGGCCCTCCCGGGGGTACGCAGTATTTT; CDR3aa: CASSLNGPPGGTQYF
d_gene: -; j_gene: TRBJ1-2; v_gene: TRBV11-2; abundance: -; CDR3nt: TGTGCCAGCAGCGAAAGAGACTCCGGGGACTATGGCTACACCTTC; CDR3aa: CASSERDSGDYGYTF
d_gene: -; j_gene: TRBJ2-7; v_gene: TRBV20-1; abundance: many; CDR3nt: TGCAGTGCTCATGAGGTTCTCTACGAGCAGTACTTC; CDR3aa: CSAHEVLYEQYF
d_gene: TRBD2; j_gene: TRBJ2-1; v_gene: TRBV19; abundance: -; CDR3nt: TGTGCCAGTAGTATATTAGCGGGGGACTACAATGAGCAGTTCTTC; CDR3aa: CASSILAGDYNEQFF
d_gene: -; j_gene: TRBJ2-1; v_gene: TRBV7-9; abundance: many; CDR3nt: TGTGCCAGCAGCTTACCGGGGACGTGTGAGCAGTTCTTC; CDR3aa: CASSLPGTCEQFF
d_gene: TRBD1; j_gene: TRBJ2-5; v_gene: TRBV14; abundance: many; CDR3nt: TGTGCCAGCAGCCACAGACAGGGCGGCTGGGAGACCCAGTACTTC; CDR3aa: CASSHRQGGWETQYF
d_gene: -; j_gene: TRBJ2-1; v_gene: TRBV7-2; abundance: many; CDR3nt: TGTGCCAGCAGCTTAAATAGCCTTCGTTCCAATGAGCAGTTCTTC; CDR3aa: CASSLNSLRSNEQFF
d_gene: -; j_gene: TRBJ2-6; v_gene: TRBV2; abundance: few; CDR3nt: TGTGCCAACAATCCCTCTGGGGCCAACGTCCTGACTTTC; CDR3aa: CANNPSGANVLTF
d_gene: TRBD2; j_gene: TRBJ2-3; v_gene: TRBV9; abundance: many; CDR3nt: TGTGCCAGCTCCCGGGGGGTCTCAGATACGCAGTATTTT; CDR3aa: CASSRGVSDTQYF
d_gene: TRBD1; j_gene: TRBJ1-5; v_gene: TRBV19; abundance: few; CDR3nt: TGTGCCAGTAGTACAGACCGAGGGCAGGGGGGCAATCAGCCCCAGCATTTT; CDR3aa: CASSTDRGQGGNQPQHF
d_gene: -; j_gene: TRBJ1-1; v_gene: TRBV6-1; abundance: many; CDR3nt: TGTGCCAGCAGAATGGCGGGAAACACTGAAGCTTTCTTT; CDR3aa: CASRMAGNTEAFF
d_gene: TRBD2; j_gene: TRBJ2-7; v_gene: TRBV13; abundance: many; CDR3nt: TGTGCCAGCAGCCCCTCCGGGCGCGGGGGTCGCTACGAGCAGTACTTC; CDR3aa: CASSPSGRGGRYEQYF
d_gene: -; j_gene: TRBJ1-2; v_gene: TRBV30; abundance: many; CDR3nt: TGTGCCTGGGACTCGCCGGTCGGGGACTATGGCTACACCTTC; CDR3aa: CAWDSPVGDYGYTF
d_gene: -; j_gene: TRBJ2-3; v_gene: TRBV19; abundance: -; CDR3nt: TGTGCCAGTAGTATAGCGGGCAGGATAGATACGCAGTATTTT; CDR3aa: CASSIAGRIDTQYF
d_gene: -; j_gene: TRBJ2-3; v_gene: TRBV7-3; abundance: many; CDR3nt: TGTGCCAGCAGCTTATCAGGGGGGGATACGCAGTATTTT; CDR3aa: CASSLSGGDTQYF
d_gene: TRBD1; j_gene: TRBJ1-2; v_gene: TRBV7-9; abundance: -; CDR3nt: TGTGCCAGCAGCTTACCGACCGCTGGGGACAGGGGGCACTATGGCTACACCTTC; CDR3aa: CASSLPTAGDRGHYGYTF
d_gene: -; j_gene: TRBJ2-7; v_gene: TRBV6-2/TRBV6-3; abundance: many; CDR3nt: TGTGCCAGCAGCTCTAGTCGTCTAAGTGCTGGACCGCCCTACGAGCAGTACTTC; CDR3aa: CASSSSRLSAGPPYEQYF
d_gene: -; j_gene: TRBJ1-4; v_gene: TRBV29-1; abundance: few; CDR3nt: TGCAGCGTAGTGTGGCAGCAAGACTCAACTAATGAAAAACTGTTTTTT; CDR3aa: CSVVWQQDSTNEKLFF
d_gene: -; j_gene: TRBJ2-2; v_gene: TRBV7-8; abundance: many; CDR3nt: TGTGCCAGCAGCCCGCGGGGTGGGTCGTTCCTTACGAACACCGGGGAGCTGTTTTTT; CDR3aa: CASSPRGGSFLTNTGELFF
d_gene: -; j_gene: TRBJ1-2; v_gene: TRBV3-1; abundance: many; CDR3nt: TGTGCCAGCAGCCAGGACGGTCTGAGCTACACCTTC; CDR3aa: CASSQDGLSYTF
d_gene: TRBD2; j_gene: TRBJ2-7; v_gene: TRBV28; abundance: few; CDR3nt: TGTGCCAGCAGGGGACTAGCGGGAGACTCCTACGAGCAGTACTTC; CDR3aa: CASRGLAGDSYEQYF
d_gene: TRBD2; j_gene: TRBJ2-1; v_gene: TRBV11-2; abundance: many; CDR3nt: TGTGCCAGCAGCTTAGAAGCGGGAGAGATCAATGAGCAGTTCTTC; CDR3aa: CASSLEAGEINEQFF
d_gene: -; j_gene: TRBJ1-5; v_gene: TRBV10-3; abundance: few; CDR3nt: TGTGCCATCAGTGATCCGGTGGGGCCCCAGCATTTT; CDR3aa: CAISDPVGPQHF
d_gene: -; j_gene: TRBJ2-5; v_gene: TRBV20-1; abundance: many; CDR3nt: TGCAGTGGGGGGGAGGAGACCCAGTACTTC; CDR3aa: CSGGEETQYF
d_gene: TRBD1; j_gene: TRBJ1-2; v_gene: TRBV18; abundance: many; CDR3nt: TGTGCCAGCTCACCCGACAGGGTTGGTTCTAACTATGGCTACACCTTC; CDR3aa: CASSPDRVGSNYGYTF
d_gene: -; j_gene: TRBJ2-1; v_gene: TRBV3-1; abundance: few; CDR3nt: TGTGCCAGCAGCCGCCACCCCAGGCAGGGAGCCTACAATGAGCAGTTCTTC; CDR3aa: CASSRHPRQGAYNEQFF
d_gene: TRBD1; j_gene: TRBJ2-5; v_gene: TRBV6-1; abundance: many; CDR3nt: TGTGCCAGCAGCCAGGACAGGGTGTGGGAGACCCAGTACTTC; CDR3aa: CASSQDRVWETQYF
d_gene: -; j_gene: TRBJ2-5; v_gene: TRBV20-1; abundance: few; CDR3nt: TGCAGTGCTAGGGCAAACAATCAAGAGACCCAGTACTTC; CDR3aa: CSARANNQETQYF
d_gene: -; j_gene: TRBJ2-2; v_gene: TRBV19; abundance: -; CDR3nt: TGTGCCAGTAAGCCAGGTGCACAAACCGGGGAGCTGTTTTTT; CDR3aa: CASKPGAQTGELFF
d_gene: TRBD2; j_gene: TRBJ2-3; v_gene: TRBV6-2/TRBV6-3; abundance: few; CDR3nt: TGTGCCAGCAGTTATAGCGGGGGCGCAGATACGCAGTATTTT; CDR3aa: CASSYSGGADTQYF
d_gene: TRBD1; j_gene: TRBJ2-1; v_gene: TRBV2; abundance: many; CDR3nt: TGTGCCATACCGGGACAGGGGAACAATGAGCAGTTCTTC; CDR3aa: CAIPGQGNNEQFF
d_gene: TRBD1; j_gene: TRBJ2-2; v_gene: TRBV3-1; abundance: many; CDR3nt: TGTGCCAGCAGGACTGAGGGGACAGCGAACACCGGGGAGCTGTTTTTT; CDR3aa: CASRTEGTANTGELFF
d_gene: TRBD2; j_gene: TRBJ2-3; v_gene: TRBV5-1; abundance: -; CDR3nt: TGCGCCAGCAGCCTTAGCGGGGGTGACGCAGATACGCAGTATTTT; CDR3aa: CASSLSGGDADTQYF
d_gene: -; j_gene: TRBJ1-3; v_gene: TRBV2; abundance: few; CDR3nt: TGTGCCAGCAGTGAAGCACAAGCGAGCTCTGGAAACACCATATATTTT; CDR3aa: CASSEAQASSGNTIYF
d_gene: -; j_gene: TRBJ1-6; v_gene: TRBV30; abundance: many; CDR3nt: TGTGCCTGGAATGAGGGCTCCTATAATTCACCCCTCCACTTT; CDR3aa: CAWNEGSYNSPLHF
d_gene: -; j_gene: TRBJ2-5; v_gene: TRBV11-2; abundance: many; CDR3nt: TGTGCCAGCAGCCCGGGGCCGGGGAAGACCCAGTACTTC; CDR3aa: CASSPGPGKTQYF
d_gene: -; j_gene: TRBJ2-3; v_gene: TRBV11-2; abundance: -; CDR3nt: TGTGCCAGCAGCCAAGGGCAAGCGGAAAACACAGATACGCAGTATTTT; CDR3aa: CASSQGQAENTDTQYF
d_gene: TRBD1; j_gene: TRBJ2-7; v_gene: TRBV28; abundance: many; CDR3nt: TGTGCCAGCAGTTTAGAAGGGCCCGGACAGGGGCCCCCCTACGAGCAGTACTTC; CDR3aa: CASSLEGPGQGPPYEQYF
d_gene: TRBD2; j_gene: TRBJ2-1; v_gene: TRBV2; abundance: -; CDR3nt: TGTGCCAGCAGTCTCACTATCCAATTCGTCTTAGCGGGAAAGAACAATGAGCAGTTCTTC; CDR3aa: CASSLTIQFVLAGKNNEQFF
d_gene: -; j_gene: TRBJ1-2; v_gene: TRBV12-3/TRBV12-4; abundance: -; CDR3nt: TGTGCCAGCAGCTCGTCGGACGTCTATGGCTACACCTTC; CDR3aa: CASSSSDVYGYTF
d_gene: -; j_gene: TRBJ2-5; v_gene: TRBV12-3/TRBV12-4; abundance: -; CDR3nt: TGTGCCAGCAGTTTAAAAGGGATACAAGAGACCCAGTACTTC; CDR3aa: CASSLKGIQETQYF
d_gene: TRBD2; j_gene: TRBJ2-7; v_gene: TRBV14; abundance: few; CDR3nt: TGTGCCAGCAGCCAAAGGAGCGGGCTAGCGGGAGCCGAGCAGTACTTC; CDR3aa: CASSQRSGLAGAEQYF
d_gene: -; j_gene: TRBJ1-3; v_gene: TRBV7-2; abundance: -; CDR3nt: TGTGCCATCCCATTTGGAAACACCATATATTTT; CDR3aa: CAIPFGNTIYF
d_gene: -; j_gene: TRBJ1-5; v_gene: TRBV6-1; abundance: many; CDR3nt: TGTGCCAGCAGTCGCAGGGATCTTGGCAATCAGCCCCAGCATTTT; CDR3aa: CASSRRDLGNQPQHF
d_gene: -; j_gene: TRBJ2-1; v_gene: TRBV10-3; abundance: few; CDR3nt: TGTGCCATCAGTGAGTCTAGATATTCCGATGATGAGCAGTTCTTC; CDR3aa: CAISESRYSDDEQFF
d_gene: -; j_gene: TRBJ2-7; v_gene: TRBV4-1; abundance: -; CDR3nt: TGCGCCAGCAGCCAAGAGGTGCGGGGCTACGAGCAGTACTTC; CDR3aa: CASSQEVRGYEQYF
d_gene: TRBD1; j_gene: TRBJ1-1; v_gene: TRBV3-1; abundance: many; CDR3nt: TGTGCCAGCAGCCAAGGCGGGGCAGGGGGCACTGAAGCTTTCTTT; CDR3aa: CASSQGGAGGTEAFF
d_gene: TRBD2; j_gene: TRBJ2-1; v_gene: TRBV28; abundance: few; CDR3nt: TGTGCCAGCAGTACCGGAGGGAGGGCCTACAATGAGCAGTTCTTC; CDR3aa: CASSTGGRAYNEQFF
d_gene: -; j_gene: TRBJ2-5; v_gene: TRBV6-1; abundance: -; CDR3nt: TGTGCCAGCACCTCGGACCCCCGCGGGGAGACCCAGTACTTC; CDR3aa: CASTSDPRGETQYF
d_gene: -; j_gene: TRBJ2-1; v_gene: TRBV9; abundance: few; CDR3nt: TGTGCCAGCAGCGTTAGCGGCCCCCCTTACAATGAGCAGTTCTTC; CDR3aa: CASSVSGPPYNEQFF
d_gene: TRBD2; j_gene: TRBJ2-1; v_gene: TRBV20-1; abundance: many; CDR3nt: TGCAGTGCTAGGCGAGGACTAGCTCTCTACAATGAGCAGTTCTTC; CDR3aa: CSARRGLALYNEQFF
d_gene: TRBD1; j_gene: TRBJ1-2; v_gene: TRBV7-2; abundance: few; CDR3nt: TGTGCCAGCAGCTTAAGGGGACAGATCTATGGCTACACCTTC; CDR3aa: CASSLRGQIYGYTF
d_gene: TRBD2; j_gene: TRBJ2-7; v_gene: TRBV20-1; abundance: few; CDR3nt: TGCAGTGCTAGAGGCGGAAGGCTAGCGGGGGCCACCTACGAGCAGTACTTC; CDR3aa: CSARGGRLAGATYEQYF
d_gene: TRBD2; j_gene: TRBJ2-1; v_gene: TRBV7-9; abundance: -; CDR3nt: TGTGCCAGCAGCTTGGCTGAAATCGGGCTAGCGGGAGGTTACAATGAGCAGTTCTTC; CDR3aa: CASSLAEIGLAGGYNEQFF
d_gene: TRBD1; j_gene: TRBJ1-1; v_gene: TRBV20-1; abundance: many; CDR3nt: TGCAGTGCTAGAGATCCCCAGACAGGGGTAGCTTTCTTT; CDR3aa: CSARDPQTGVAFF
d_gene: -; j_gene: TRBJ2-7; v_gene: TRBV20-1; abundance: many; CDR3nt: TGCAGTGCTAGAGATCGGACAGCCGAGCAGTACTTC; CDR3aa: CSARDRTAEQYF
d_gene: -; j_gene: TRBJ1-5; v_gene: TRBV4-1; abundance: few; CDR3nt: TGCGCCAGCAGCCAGCACAGGAGTTCTAGCAATCAGCCCCAGCATTTT; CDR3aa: CASSQHRSSSNQPQHF
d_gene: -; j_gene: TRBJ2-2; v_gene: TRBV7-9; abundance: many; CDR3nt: TGTGCCAGCAGCTTAGAAGGACTTACCGGGGAGCTGTTTTTT; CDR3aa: CASSLEGLTGELFF